The entry that follows covers one T cell receptor (beta chain) sequence. This clone's antigen is unknown. No base qualities exist here, and no much larger clone lies one base off it. V is cut back by 5 bases and J by 7 bases, with 13 bases in the junction unmatched. Including cysteine and phenylalanine, the CDR3 has 16 amino acids. Here the CDR3 DNA is all that survives: 48 bases in frame from base 1. For CDR1 and CDR2, the germline V gene lists SGHAT and FQNNGV. This specimen belongs to a study of shared clonotypes between healthy human individuals (TCRdb year 2020). Notes on the research overall: A few men and a couple of women, aged 18 to 49 years, made up the cohort. Between about 0.85 and 10 billion PBMCs per donor were obtained by leukapheresis. Different laboratories and diverse techniques were used to prepare libraries and sequence TCR repertoires, to increase sequencing depth and limit assay-specific biases. For each donor, CD4 naive and CD4 memory were each run on three plates, CD8 naive on two plates, and CD8 memory on one plate. To estimate repertoire size and how much clonotypes are shared between individuals, the study performed deep sequencing of blood TCR repertoires from about 5 healthy adults.

Broad study findings and their caveats: Estimated clonotype richness was generally larger for naive than for memory subsets. When a few donors were compared, the shared fraction of clonotypes was about 5% for naive CD4, roughly 3.3% for naive CD8, 2.3% for memory CD4, and 0.35% to 0.4% for memory CD8. Higher generation probabilities were observed for clonotypes shared by all four sorted-subset donors than for non-shared clonotypes. The small number of donors limited the genetic and exposure-history diversity represented. Sampling was limited to blood, and TCR repertoires in tissue likely differ from TCR repertoires in blood. Based on pairwise subsampling, the degree of clonotype sharing among donors was expected to be affected by sequencing depth. Rarefaction of sorted-subset datasets indicated incomplete sequencing despite the large sequencing depth.

The donors were healthy, HIV-negative adults who had no recently reported acute infections or vaccinations. All donors were Caucasian adults living in Nashville, Tennessee, USA. CD4+ T cells were enriched by magnetic negative selection, after which naive cells were positively selected on CD45RA and the negative fraction was taken as the memory subset. After blood collection by leukapheresis, PBMCs were isolated using Ficoll-Histopaque density gradient centrifugation and then cryopreserved in the vapor phase of liquid nitrogen. Analytical flow cytometry was used to check the purity and quantity of each magnetically sorted T cell population. Each sorted fraction had its genomic DNA isolated and then quantified by UV absorbance on a Nanodrop 2000c. TCR CDR3 regions were amplified from genomic DNA by multiplex PCR using the deep immunoSEQ assay. Extracted genomic DNA from each cell subset was distributed evenly across all wells of several immunoSEQ 96-well plates, and each plate was treated as a replicate. For sorted subsets, 150 to 200 ng genomic DNA, equal to about 30,000 T cell genomes, was loaded into each replicate PCR. Purified libraries were measured with a Qubit 3.0 fluorometer, size-checked on a Bioanalyzer 2100, and measured again with the KAPA Library Quantification kit. A separate single-read 150-cycle Illumina NextSeq 550 flow cell was used to sequence each immunoSEQ 96-well plate. The published analysis was carried out like this. Because the immunoSEQ output held only junctional sequences and lacked quality scores, the filtering could not match the filtering applied to full-length reads. To assign V/J genes and CDR3, sequences were annotated against IMGT germline references using PyIR, a Python wrapper for IgBLAST v1.9. Reads with weak V/J assignments (E-value above 1e-6), missing CDR3, stop codons, out-of-frame junctions, or ambiguous translated residues were removed. V3J clonotypes were defined as sequences sharing an identical inferred V gene, J gene, and CDR3 amino acid sequence. Percentage overlap between repertoires was calculated by dividing the number of shared unique clonotypes by the size of the smaller repertoire. Richness of each repertoire was evaluated using RTK rarefaction, the Chao1 estimator, and Recon v2.1 estimates of unobserved clonotypes. For all TCRbeta clonotypes obtained by the gDNA method from a few donors, generation probabilities were computed with OLGA. TCRdb took over this immuneACCESS table, retaining in-frame rearrangements with V and J assigned. Such tables are incomplete; in checked studies, under half of the missing clones stem from an unresolved V gene, and the remainder is unexplained. V, J and clone size are those of that table, while D and trimming were read from the DNA. This sample holds some 650,000 clones; less than 98% were observed only once. Around 0.057% of the sample goes to the ten largest clones.

Sequencing was performed on naive CD4+ T cells sorted from blood. The label giving this sample's cell subset or site can be read as: CD45RA+ positively selected. The clonotype comes from a woman in her 30s in good health. Recombination joined TRBV11-2 with TRBJ2-5; 10 bases in between match TRBD2. The CDR3 protein sequence reads: CASSRLAGEKALTQYF. At the DNA level, the sequence is TGTGCCAGCAGCCGGCTAGCGGGAGAGAAGGCACTGACCCAGTACTTC.